The present TCR beta chain was sequenced within a study of regulatory T cells in long-lasting Graves disease. Germline CDR1 and CDR2: SGHAT and FQNNGV. The V end lost 1 base, the J end lost 4 bases, and 11 bases lay between the germline ends. This CDR3 region has 14 residues. In this sample, this clonotype turned up a few times. Time point indicated: newly diagnosed GD, antithyroid drugs for less than 3 months. The TCR library was made from RNA that had been extracted from PBMCs in TRIzol. Patients hailed from an endocrinology department in Xi'an, China. Sequencing libraries for TCR beta were prepared with iRepertoire HTBI primers and Arm-PCR of CDR3 regions. TCRdb passed the multiplex PCR reads through MiXCR, listing each CDR3 protein once. The sample holds about 540,000 distinct CDR3 sequences; 13% are singletons and the top ten take 8% to 10%. The same data also contributed to another study, on T cells in Graves' hyperthyroidism and ophthalmopathy.

The receptor's source is a man aged 25 to 40 with Graves disease. The sample consisted of peripheral blood mononuclear cells (PBMCs), taken at new diagnosis, from a patient treated with antithyroid drugs. The chain carries TRBV11-2 and TRBJ2-7; no reliable D call. The DNA of the CDR3 is TGTGCCAGCAGCTTAGGGCAGAAGGCTTACGAGCAGTACTTC. As protein: CASSLGQKAYEQYF.